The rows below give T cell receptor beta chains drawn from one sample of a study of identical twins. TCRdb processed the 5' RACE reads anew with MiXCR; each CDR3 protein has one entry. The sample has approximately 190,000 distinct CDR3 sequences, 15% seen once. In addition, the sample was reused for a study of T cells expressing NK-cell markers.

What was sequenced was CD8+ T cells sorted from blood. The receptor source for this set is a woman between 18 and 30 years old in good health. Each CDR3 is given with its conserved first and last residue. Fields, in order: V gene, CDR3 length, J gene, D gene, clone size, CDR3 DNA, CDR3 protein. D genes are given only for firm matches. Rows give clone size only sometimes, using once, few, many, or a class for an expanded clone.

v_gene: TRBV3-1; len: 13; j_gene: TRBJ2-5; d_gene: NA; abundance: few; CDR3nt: TGTGCCAGCAGGGGCCCCGTGTCGGAGACCCAGTACTTC; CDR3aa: CASRGPVSETQYF
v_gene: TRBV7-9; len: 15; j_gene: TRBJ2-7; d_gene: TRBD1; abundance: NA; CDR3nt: TGTGCCAGCAGCAAGCCGGGACAGGACTCCTACGAGCAGTACTTC; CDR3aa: CASSKPGQDSYEQYF
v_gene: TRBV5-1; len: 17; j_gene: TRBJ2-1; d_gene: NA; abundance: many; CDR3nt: TGCGCCAGCAGCTTGGTCCCTAGCCGGGGCTCCTACAATGAGCAGTTCTTC; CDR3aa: CASSLVPSRGSYNEQFF
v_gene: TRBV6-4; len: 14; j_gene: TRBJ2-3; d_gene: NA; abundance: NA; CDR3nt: TGTGCCAGCAGTGACTCTCCCCTGGGGGATACGCAGTATTTT; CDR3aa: CASSDSPLGDTQYF
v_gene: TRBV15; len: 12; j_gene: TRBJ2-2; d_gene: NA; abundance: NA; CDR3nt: TGTGCCACCAGCAGCCCGACCGGGGAGCTGTTTTTT; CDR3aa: CATSSPTGELFF
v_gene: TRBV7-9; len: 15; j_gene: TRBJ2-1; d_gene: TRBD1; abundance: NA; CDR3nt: TGTGCCAGCAGCCCCCGGGACAGTTCTCACAATGAGCAGTTCTTC; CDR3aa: CASSPRDSSHNEQFF
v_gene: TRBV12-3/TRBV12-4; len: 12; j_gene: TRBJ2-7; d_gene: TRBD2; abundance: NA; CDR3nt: TGTGCCAGCAAGCGGGGGAAGAACGAGCAGTACTTC; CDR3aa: CASKRGKNEQYF
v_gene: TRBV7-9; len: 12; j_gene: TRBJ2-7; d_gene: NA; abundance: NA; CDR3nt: TGTGCCAGCTCTTACATCAGCTACGAGCAGTACTTC; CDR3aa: CASSYISYEQYF
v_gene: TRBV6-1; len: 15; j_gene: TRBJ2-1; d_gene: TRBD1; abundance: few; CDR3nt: TGTGCCAGCAGCCTGGACAGGGGGCGGTACAATGAGCAGTTCTTC; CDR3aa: CASSLDRGRYNEQFF
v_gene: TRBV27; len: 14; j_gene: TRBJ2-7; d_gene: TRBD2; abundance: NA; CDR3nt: TGTGCCAGCAGTTTAAGCGGGGTCCCGTACGAGCAGTACTTC; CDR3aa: CASSLSGVPYEQYF
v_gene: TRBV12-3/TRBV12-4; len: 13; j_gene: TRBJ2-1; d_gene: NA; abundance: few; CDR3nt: TGTGCCAGCAGTTTCATCGGGAACAATGAGCAGTTCTTC; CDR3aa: CASSFIGNNEQFF
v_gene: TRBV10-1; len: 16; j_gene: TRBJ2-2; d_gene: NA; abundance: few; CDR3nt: TGCGCCAGCAGTGCCGGGACTTCCGCGAACACCGGGGAGCTGTTTTTT; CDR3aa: CASSAGTSANTGELFF
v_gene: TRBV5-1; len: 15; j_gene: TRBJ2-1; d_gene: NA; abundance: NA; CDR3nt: TGCGCCAGCTCTGACTTGGGGGGCGTCTACAATGAGCAGTTCTTC; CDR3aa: CASSDLGGVYNEQFF
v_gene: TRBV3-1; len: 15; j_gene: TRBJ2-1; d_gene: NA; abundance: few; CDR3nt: TGTGCCAGCAGCCAAGATATGGGGGACTACAATGAGCAGTTCTTC; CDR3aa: CASSQDMGDYNEQFF
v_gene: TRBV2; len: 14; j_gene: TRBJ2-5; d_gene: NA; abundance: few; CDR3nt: TGTGCCAGCAGTGGCGACGGTTACCAAGAGACCCAGTACTTC; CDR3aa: CASSGDGYQETQYF
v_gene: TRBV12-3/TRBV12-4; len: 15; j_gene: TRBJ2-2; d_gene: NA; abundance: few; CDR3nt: TGTGCCAGCAGTGTTGCCAGTCCCAACACCGGGGAGCTGTTTTTT; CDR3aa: CASSVASPNTGELFF
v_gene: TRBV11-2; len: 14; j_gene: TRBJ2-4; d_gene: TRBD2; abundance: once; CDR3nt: TGTGCCAGCAGCTTAGACAGGGAGGGAGACATTCAGTACTTC; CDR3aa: CASSLDREGDIQYF
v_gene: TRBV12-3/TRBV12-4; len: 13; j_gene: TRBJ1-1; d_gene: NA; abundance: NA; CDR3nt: TGTGCCAGCAGTCTTAGGGGGACCCCTGAAGCTTTCTTT; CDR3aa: CASSLRGTPEAFF
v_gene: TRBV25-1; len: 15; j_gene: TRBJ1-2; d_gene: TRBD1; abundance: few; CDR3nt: TGTGCCAGCAGTGAGACAGGGGACATTAACTATGGCTACACCTTC; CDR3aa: CASSETGDINYGYTF
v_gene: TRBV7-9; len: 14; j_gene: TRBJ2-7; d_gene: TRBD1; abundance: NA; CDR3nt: TGTGCCAGCAGCTTAACCGACAGGGGGCAAGGGCAGTACTTC; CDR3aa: CASSLTDRGQGQYF
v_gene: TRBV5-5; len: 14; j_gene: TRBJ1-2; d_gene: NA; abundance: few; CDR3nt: TGTGCCAGCAGCTTGGCCGGACCGGACTATGGCTACACCTTC; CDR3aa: CASSLAGPDYGYTF
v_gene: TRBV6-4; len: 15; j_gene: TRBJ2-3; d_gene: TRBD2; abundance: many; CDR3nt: TGTGCCAGCAGCCCTACTAGCGGGAGCACAGATACGCAGTATTTT; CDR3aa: CASSPTSGSTDTQYF
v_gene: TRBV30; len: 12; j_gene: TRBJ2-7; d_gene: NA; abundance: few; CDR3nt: TGTGCCTGGGACGAGAGCTCCTACGAGCAGTACTTC; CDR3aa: CAWDESSYEQYF
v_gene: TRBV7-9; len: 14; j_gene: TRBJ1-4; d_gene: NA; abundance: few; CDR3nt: TGTGCCAGCAGCCTACCGGGACGGTATGAAAAACTGTTTTTT; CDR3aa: CASSLPGRYEKLFF
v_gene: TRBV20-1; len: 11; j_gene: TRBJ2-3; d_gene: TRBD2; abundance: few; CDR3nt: TGCAGTGCTAGGACTAGCGATACGCAGTATTTT; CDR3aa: CSARTSDTQYF
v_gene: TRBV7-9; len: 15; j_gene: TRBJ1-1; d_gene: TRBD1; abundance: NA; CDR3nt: TGTGCCAGCAGCTCCTTGGACAGGAGGAACACTGAAGCTTTCTTT; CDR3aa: CASSSLDRRNTEAFF
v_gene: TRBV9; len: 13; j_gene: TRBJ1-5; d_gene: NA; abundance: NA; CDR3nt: TGTGCCAGCAATGGGGGAGGCAATCAGCCCCAGCATTTT; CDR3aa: CASNGGGNQPQHF
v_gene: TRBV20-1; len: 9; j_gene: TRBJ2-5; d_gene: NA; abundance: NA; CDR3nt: TGCAGTCTCGAGCGCGGGCAGTACTTC; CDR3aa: CSLERGQYF
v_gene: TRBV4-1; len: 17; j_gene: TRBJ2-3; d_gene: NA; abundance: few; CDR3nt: TGCGCCAGCAGTCTAAGTGGGGGCCCTAGTTACACAGATACGCAGTATTTT; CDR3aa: CASSLSGGPSYTDTQYF
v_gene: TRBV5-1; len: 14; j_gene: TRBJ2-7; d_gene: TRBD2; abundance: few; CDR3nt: TGCGCCAGCAGCTACGGACTAGATTCATCCGAGCAGTACTTC; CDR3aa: CASSYGLDSSEQYF
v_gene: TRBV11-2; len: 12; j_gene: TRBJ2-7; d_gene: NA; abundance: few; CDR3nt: TGTGCCAGTCGGTCTTTGTCCTACGAGCAGTACTTC; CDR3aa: CASRSLSYEQYF
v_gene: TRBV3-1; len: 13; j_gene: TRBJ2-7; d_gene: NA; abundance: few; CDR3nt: TGTGCCAGCAGCCAAGGTCGGCTCTACGAGCAGTACTTC; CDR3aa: CASSQGRLYEQYF
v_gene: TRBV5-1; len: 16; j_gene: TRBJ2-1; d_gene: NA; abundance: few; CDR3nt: TGCGCCAGCAGCTTTTGGCGGGATAAATCCTACAATGAGCAGTTCTTC; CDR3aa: CASSFWRDKSYNEQFF
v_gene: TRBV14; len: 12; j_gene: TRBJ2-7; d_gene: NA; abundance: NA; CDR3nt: TGTGCCAGCAGCCCCAACAACTACGAGCAGTACTTC; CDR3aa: CASSPNNYEQYF
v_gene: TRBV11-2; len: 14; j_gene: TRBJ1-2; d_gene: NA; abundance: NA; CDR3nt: TGTGCCAGCAGCCTGGGGTCACCAAACTATGGCTACACCTTC; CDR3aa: CASSLGSPNYGYTF
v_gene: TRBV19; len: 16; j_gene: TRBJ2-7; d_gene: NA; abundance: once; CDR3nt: TGTGCCAGTAGTATAGTATTACGGGGGTCATCCTACGAGCAGTACTTC; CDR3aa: CASSIVLRGSSYEQYF
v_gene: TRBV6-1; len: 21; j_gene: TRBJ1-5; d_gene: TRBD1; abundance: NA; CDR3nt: TGTGCCAGCAGTGAATTTAACCCGACAGGGTATCGGGTGAGCAGCAATCAGCCCCAGCATTTT; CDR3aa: CASSEFNPTGYRVSSNQPQHF
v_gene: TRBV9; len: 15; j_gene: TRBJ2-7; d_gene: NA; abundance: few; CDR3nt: TGTGCCAGCAGCGTAGCGGCGGGGACCATCTACGAGCAGTACTTC; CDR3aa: CASSVAAGTIYEQYF
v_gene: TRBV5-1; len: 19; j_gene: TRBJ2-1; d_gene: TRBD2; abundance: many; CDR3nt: TGCGCCAGCAGCCGAGAACTAGCGGGAGGGCCGTTGGGGTACAATGAGCAGTTCTTC; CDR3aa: CASSRELAGGPLGYNEQFF
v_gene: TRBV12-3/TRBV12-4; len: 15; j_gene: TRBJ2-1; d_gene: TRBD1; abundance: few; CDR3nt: TGTGCCAGCAGTTTACGACAGGGTAGGAACGATGAGCAGTTCTTC; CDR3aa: CASSLRQGRNDEQFF
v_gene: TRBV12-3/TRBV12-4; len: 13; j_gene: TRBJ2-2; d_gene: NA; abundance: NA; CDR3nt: TGTGCCAGTCCCGGGGTGGGCGCCGGGGAGCTGTTTTTT; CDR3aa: CASPGVGAGELFF
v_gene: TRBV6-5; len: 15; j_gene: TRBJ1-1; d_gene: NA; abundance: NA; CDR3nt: TGTGCCAGCAGTTACCTAGGGGTTGGGAAATCTGAAGCTTTCTTT; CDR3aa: CASSYLGVGKSEAFF
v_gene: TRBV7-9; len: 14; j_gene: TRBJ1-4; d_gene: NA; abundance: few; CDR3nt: TGTGCCAGCAGCTTGGGGGCTTACGGTGAAAAACTGTTTTTT; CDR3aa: CASSLGAYGEKLFF
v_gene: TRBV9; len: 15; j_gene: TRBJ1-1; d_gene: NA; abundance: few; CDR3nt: TGTGCCAGCAGCCACGGAGGGACAAAGAACACTGAAGCTTTCTTT; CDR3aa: CASSHGGTKNTEAFF
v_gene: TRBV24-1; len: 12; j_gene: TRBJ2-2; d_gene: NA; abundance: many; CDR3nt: TGTGCCACCAGTGATTCCCCCGGGGAGCTGTTTTTT; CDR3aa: CATSDSPGELFF
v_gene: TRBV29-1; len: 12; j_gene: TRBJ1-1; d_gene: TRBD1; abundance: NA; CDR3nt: TGCAGCGTTGTGAGGGGGCAAACTGAAGCTTTCTTT; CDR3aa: CSVVRGQTEAFF
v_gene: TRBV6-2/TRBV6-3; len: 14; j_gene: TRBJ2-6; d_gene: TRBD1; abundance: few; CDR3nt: TGTGCCAGCGGGACAGCGGCTGGGGCCAACGTCCTGACTTTC; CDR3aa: CASGTAAGANVLTF
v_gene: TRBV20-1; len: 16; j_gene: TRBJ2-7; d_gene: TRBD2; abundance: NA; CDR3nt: TGCAGTGCTAGAGACCGGGGACTAGCCGACTCCTACGAGCAGTACTTC; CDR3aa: CSARDRGLADSYEQYF
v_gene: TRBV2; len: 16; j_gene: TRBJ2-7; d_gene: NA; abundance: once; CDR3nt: TGTGCCAGCACCCCCCCCTCGGGCCCTGAGGGACACGAGCAGTACTTC; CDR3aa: CASTPPSGPEGHEQYF
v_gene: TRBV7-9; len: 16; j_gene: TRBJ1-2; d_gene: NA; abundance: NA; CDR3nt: TGTGCCAGCAGCCAACTGACAGGCGACTCAAATAATGGCTACACCTTC; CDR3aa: CASSQLTGDSNNGYTF
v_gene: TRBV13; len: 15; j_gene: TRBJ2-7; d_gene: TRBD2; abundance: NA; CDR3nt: TGTGCCAGCAGCACAGGACTAGCGGCAGCCTACGAGCAGTACTTC; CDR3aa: CASSTGLAAAYEQYF
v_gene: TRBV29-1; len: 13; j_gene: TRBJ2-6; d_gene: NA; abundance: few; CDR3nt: TGCAGCGTTGAGTCCTCTGGGGCCAACGTCCTGACTTTC; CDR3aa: CSVESSGANVLTF
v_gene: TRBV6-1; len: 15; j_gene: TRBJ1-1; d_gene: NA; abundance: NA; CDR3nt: TGTGCCAGCAGTCAGTTTTGGCAGGGGAACACTGAAGCTTTCTTT; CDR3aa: CASSQFWQGNTEAFF
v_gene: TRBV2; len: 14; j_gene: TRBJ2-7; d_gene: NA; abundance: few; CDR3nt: TGTGCCAGCAGCCTTCCGGGGTTTGGTTACGAGCAGTACTTC; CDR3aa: CASSLPGFGYEQYF
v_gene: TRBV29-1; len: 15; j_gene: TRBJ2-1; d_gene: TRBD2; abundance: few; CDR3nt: TGCAGCGTTGATCTGCGGGGGGCCGACTACAATGAGCAGTTCTTC; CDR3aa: CSVDLRGADYNEQFF
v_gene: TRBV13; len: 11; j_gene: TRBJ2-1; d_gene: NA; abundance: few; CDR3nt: TGTGCCAGCTCCTTATTGTATGAGCAGTTCTTC; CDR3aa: CASSLLYEQFF
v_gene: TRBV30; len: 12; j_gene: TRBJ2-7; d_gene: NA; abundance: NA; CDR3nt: TGTGCCTGGAAAGGAGACTCCTACGAGCAGTACTTC; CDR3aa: CAWKGDSYEQYF